A single sample is the source of the 2 T cell receptor beta chains below, sequenced in a study of neurological immune-mediated disorders. The time point is: longitudinal time-point 3. TCRdb reanalysed the 5' RACE reads using MiXCR and keeps one entry per CDR3 protein. The table lists about 53,000 distinct CDR3 sequences, 6.5% to 8.5% of them singletons. Sample: PBMCs. The receptors stem from a woman between 40 and 50 years old in good health.

This clonotype was found many times. The chain recombines TRBV4-3 with TRBJ2-3; 8 bases fit TRBD2. The ends lost 0 bases at V and 2 bases at J; junction bases unmatched: 7. The CDR3 has 17 amino acids. Looked up from germline, CDR1 is LGHNA and CDR2 is YSLEER. CDR3: CASSQDQAGDHTDTQYF. In DNA, the CDR3 is TGCGCCAGCAGCCAAGACCAAGCGGGGGATCACACAGATACGCAGTATTTT.

Many counts were recorded for this clonotype. This sequence joins TRBV7-2 and TRBJ1-5, with D uncertain. V lost 1 base, J lost 0 bases, and 13 bases lay in between. The CDR3 totals 17 residues. CDR1 is SGHTA and CDR2 is FQGNSA in the germline V gene. The CDR3 bases are TGTGCCAGCAGCTTAGTCGGCGGCCGCTATAGCAATCAGCCCCAGCATTTT. Its protein product is CASSLVGGRYSNQPQHF. The full variable domain, rest sourced from reference TRBV7-2 and TRBJ1-5, is GAGVSQSPSNKVTEKGKDVELRCDPISGHTALYWYRQSLGQGLEFLIYFQGNSAPDKSGLPSDRFSAERTGGSVSTLTIQRTQQEDSAVYLCASSLVGGRYSNQPQHFGDGTRLSIL.